The 27 T cell receptor beta chains listed next were all sequenced from one sample in a study of blood T cells in healthy people across ages. The authors ran a second PCR of 7 to 11 cycles using a sample-barcoded 5' primer and a J-beta primer mix. TCRdb fed the 5' RACE reads into MiXCR, producing one record per CDR3 protein. The sample carries hundreds of thousands of distinct CDR3 sequences, under 30% recorded once. The sequencing sample was made of blood. Receptors were obtained from a woman older than 75 in good health.

This clonotype appeared many times. This sequence joins TRBV29-1 and TRBJ2-3; no clear D gene. Germline-derived CDR1 and CDR2 are SQVTM and ANQGSEA. Between the trimmed V and J ends, which lost 3 bases and 1 base, there was a span of 5 bases. The CDR3 runs to 12 residues. The CDR3 coding sequence is TGCAGCGTTGAGCCTGGCACAGATACGCAGTATTTT. Protein product: CSVEPGTDTQYF.

This clonotype was recorded at least ten times. This chain uses TRBV5-1 with TRBJ1-4; 9 bases line up with TRBD1. After removal of 4 bases from V and 4 bases from J, the junction contained 2 bases not matched to a gene. This CDR3 region has 14 residues. The V gene's germline CDR1 is SGHRS and CDR2 YFSETQ. CDR3 in amino acids: CASSATGGNEKLFF. CDR3 bases: TGCGCCAGCAGCGCGACAGGGGGTAATGAAAAACTGTTTTTT.

The rearrangement joins TRBV2 to TRBJ2-7, with TRBD1 matching over 8 bases. Losses at the gene ends were 6 bases for V and 7 bases for J; bases not matched to a gene: 14. CDR1 and CDR2 from the germline V gene are SNHLY and FYNNEI. CDR3 size: 15 residues. CDR3 amino acids: CASREAQGGGYEQYF. The CDR3 nucleotides read TGTGCCAGCAGAGAGGCACAGGGGGGAGGATATGAGCAGTACTTC.

The chain couples TRBV12-3 or TRBV12-4 to TRBJ2-2; D may correspond to TRBD1 or TRBD2 (5 bases each). V lost 6 bases to trimming and J lost 7 bases, with 12 bases between them. The CDR3 sequence is 13 residues long. The CDR3 DNA reads TGTGCCAGCAGGGTCCTGGGGGTCGGGGAGCTGTTTTTT. Translating it yields CASRVLGVGELFF.

This clonotype was observed many times. This chain joins TRBV10-3 and TRBJ1-5, with 7 bases aligning to TRBD1. The V gene end was trimmed by 6 bases and the J gene end by 9 bases; junction bases not matched to a gene: 8. CDR3 length equals 13 residues. Germline lookup yields CDR1 ENHRY and CDR2 SYGVKD. The CDR3 loop reads CAIRGQTMGPQHF. The CDR3, as DNA: TGTGCCATCAGGGGACAGACAATGGGGCCCCAGCATTTT.

The chain is built from TRBV19 and TRBJ2-2, with 8 bases aligning to TRBD1. With V trimmed by 5 bases and J by 7 bases, 12 bases remained unmatched. CDR1 LNHDA and CDR2 SQIVND come from the germline V gene (reference sequence). This CDR3 contains 16 residues. CDR3 sequence: CASSDLGTGSLGELFF. In DNA, the CDR3 is TGTGCCAGTAGTGACCTCGGGACAGGATCGCTCGGGGAGCTGTTTTTT.

The rearrangement joins TRBV24-1 to TRBJ1-2, with a tentative D call TRBD1 (6 bases). The CDR3 has 14 residues. Germline V gene sequence: CDR1 KGHDR, CDR2 SFDVKD. Trimming removed 4 bases from V and 3 bases from J, with 11 bases in between. In DNA, the CDR3 is TGTGCCACCAGTGACACCGGGACATACTATGGCTACACCTTC. Its translation: CATSDTGTYYGYTF.

Details on this clonotype: This may come from a read error, since a much larger clone is one base off. The rearrangement uses TRBV5-1 and TRBJ2-4, with D perhaps matching TRBD2 (5 bases). Matching the DNA end better, TRBJ2-7 makes the J call doubtful. Germline assignment: CDR1 SGHRS and CDR2 YFSETQ. The CDR3 consists of 16 residues. CDR3 region: CASSLTRLTVADEQYF. The CDR3 DNA sequence: TGCGCCAGCAGCTTGACGAGACTAACAGTGGCGGACGAGCAGTACTTC.

The chain recombines TRBV9 with TRBJ2-4; the D is unclear. The end of the DNA is better explained by TRBJ2-7, so the J call may be wrong. This CDR3 is 13 amino acids long. Germline V CDR1 and CDR2: SGDLS, YYNGEE. For the CDR3, the DNA is TGTGCCAGCAGCGATGGGGTCGCCTACGAGCAGTACTTC. Protein sequence: CASSDGVAYEQYF.

This chain joins TRBV2 and TRBJ1-1; D perhaps matches TRBD1 (6 bases). With 3 bases removed from V and 0 bases from J, the gap between germline ends came to 8 bases. Per germline, CDR1 SNHLY and CDR2 FYNNEI. The CDR3 consists of 14 residues. CDR3 sequence: CASSETGLNTEAFF. CDR3 sequence (DNA): TGTGCCAGCAGTGAGACAGGTCTGAACACTGAAGCTTTCTTT.

A note on this clonotype: One end of the junction fails to match germline, which may point to a read error. This rearrangement joins TRBV7-9 to TRBJ1-1; possibly TRBD1 for D (5 bases). This CDR3 has 15 residues. The germline gives CDR1 SEHNR, CDR2 FQNEAQ (reference sequence). Here the CDR3 reads CAGTEAGEMNIEAFF. The CDR3 DNA follows: TGTGCCGGGACCGAGGCAGGAGAAATGAACATTGAAGCTTTCTTT.

This clonotype has a count of ten or more. The genes are TRBV10-3 and TRBJ2-5; D is unclear. Trimming took off 3 bases at V and 1 base at J, with 15 bases between the two ends. Germline V CDR1 and CDR2: ENHRY, SYGVKD. The CDR3 extends over 16 amino acids. The CDR3 loop reads CAISDFAVASQETQYF. The CDR3 DNA sequence: TGTGCCATCAGTGATTTCGCCGTCGCCAGCCAAGAGACCCAGTACTTC.

This clonotype was detected ten times or more. The chain's CDR3 is CASRGRGRDNYGYTF. DNA for the CDR3: TGTGCCAGCAGGGGGCGGGGGCGCGACAACTATGGCTACACCTTC. The gene calls are TRBV6-5 and TRBJ1-2; possible D gene TRBD1, 6 bases. The CDR3 is 15 residues long. V was shortened by 6 bases and J by 2 bases, with 16 bases between the two germline ends. CDR1 and CDR2 from the germline V gene are MNHEY and SVGAGI.

A single count supports this clonotype. The chain recombines TRBV27 with TRBJ2-1; 7 nucleotides align to TRBD2. The CDR3 is 16 amino acids. V shed 3 bases and J 13 bases; nucleotides not matched to a gene: 18. Germline CDR1 MNHEY, CDR2 SMNVEV (reference sequence). The CDR3 coding sequence is TGTGCCAGCAGTTTGGCGGGTTCCAGGGAGGGAGAGACCCAGTTCTTC. It encodes CASSLAGSREGETQFF.

This clonotype came up many times. A single base separates this from a much larger clone, so it may be a read error. The V gene is TRBV29-1, the J gene TRBJ2-1, with D perhaps given as TRBD1 or TRBD2 (5 bases each). Trimming took off 4 bases at V and 7 bases at J, with 14 bases between the two ends. Germline assignment: CDR1 SQVTM and CDR2 ANQGSEA. There are 13 residues in the CDR3. CDR3 DNA sequence: TGCAGCGTTGCGGGGTTCGCAGGGAATGAGCAGTTCTTC. This gives the protein CSVAGFAGNEQFF.

This clonotype was seen more than once but under ten times. The rearrangement joins TRBV7-9 to TRBJ2-1; D unclear. The J call may be faulty, since TRBJ2-7 better matches the DNA end. Germline V lookup: CDR1 SEHNR, CDR2 FQNEAQ (reference sequence). The CDR3 contains 17 residues. In nucleotides, the CDR3 is TGTGCCAGCAGCCCCCCATACCGAAATAGTCCCTACAATGAGCAGTACTTC. Encoded protein: CASSPPYRNSPYNEQYF.

Remarks on this clonotype: A much larger clone sits a single nucleotide away, making a read error possible. CDR3 in amino acids: CASRPHQRGLDTEAFF. The CDR3 region has the DNA TGCGCCAGCAGGCCCCATCAACGGGGTTTGGACACTGAAGCTTTCTTT. The gene calls are TRBV4-3 and TRBJ1-1; D not resolved. This CDR3 contains 16 residues. Trimming removed 6 bases at V and 3 bases at J, with 20 bases between. In germline, CDR1 is LGHNA, CDR2 YSLEER.

The chain is built from TRBV27 and TRBJ2-6; unclear D gene. This CDR3 is built from 16 residues. Trimming shortened V by 4 bases and J by 2 bases, and 12 bases separated the two germline ends. The germline V gene encodes CDR1 MNHEY and CDR2 SMNVEV (reference sequence). CDR3 region: CASSSQIGTGANVLTF. For the CDR3, the DNA is TGTGCCAGCAGTTCCCAGATTGGGACTGGGGCCAACGTCCTGACTTTC.

The chain has TRBV25-1 and TRBJ2-1; 7 nucleotides agree with TRBD2. The J call may be wrong; the DNA end is better matched by TRBJ2-7. There are 14 residues in the CDR3. Germline V lookup: CDR1 MGHDK, CDR2 SYGVNS. The CDR3 bases are TGTGCCAGCAGGGAAGCGCTAGCGGCTTACGAGCAGTACTTC. It codes for CASREALAAYEQYF.

This chain joins TRBV7-2 and TRBJ2-5, with 9 bases fitting TRBD1. The V gene end was trimmed by 5 bases and the J gene end by 1 base; junction bases not matched to a gene: 2. This CDR3 contains 14 residues. Germline CDR1 is SGHTA and CDR2 is FQGNSA. CDR3 protein: CASSTTGGQETQYF. Written as DNA, the CDR3 is TGTGCCAGCAGCACGACAGGGGGCCAAGAGACCCAGTACTTC.

As regards this clonotype: This may come from a read error, since a much larger clone is one base off. V gene TRBV10-3 combines with J gene TRBJ2-5; 8 bases fit TRBD1. Near its end, the DNA agrees better with TRBJ2-7, so the J call may be wrong. Germline V gene sequence: CDR1 ENHRY, CDR2 SYGVKD. This CDR3 has 16 amino acids. CDR3 in amino acids: CAISEPIWTGSYEQYF. The CDR3 DNA reads TGTGCCATCAGTGAGCCAATCTGGACAGGGTCCTACGAGCAGTACTTC.

A remark on this clonotype: A much larger clone differs from this one at a single base, so this may be a read error. The chain couples TRBV12-3 or TRBV12-4 to TRBJ2-5, with 7 bases lining up with TRBD1. The CDR3 covers 15 residues. V was pared by 5 bases and J by 11 bases, with 17 bases of the junction left unmatched. The CDR3 region has the DNA TGTGCCAGCAGTCCCGGGACAGAGGCCCAGGGTGAGCAGTACTTC. This encodes CASSPGTEAQGEQYF.

V is TRBV7-2 and J is TRBJ2-3; weak D call: TRBD2 (6 bases). The CDR3 runs 14 residues. Germline CDR1 SGHTA, CDR2 FQGNSA. V was pared by 8 bases and J by 1 base, with 13 bases between. Here the CDR3 reads CASLPSGGTDTQYF. Written as DNA, the CDR3 is TGTGCCAGCCTCCCCTCGGGGGGCACAGATACGCAGTATTTT.

This clonotype has only a few counts. This sequence joins TRBV9 and TRBJ2-7, with no clear D. The CDR3 spans 14 residues. Germline CDR1 reads SGDLS; CDR2 reads YYNGEE. The V end lost 2 bases, the J end lost 7 bases, and 16 bases lay between the germline ends. The CDR3, as DNA: TGTGCCAGCAGCGTTGGCCGGGTCAGTCAAGAGCAGTACTTC. Amino acids: CASSVGRVSQEQYF.

The chain couples TRBV29-1 to TRBJ2-7; D is unclear. This CDR3 contains 13 residues. V was cut by 4 bases and J by 3 bases, with 13 bases left in between. Germline CDR1 and CDR2: SQVTM and ANQGSEA. Here the CDR3 reads CSVGTVLIYEQYF. DNA of the CDR3: TGCAGCGTTGGCACAGTTCTGATCTACGAGCAGTACTTC.

This clonotype has ten or more counts. V usage is TRBV7-2 and J usage is TRBJ2-1; 11 nucleotides match TRBD2. The length of the CDR3 is 17 residues. The V gene's germline CDR1 is SGHTA and CDR2 FQGNSA. V shed 5 bases and J 2 bases; nucleotides not matched to a gene: 8. CDR3 in amino acids: CASSTPVSGGAYNEQFF. The CDR3 DNA reads as TGTGCCAGCAGCACCCCCGTTAGCGGGGGGGCCTACAATGAGCAGTTCTTC.

With regard to this clonotype: Just one base apart from a much larger clone, this may be a read error. This chain links TRBV4-2 with TRBJ1-4; TRBD1 is a possible D gene (5 bases). Germline V gene sequence: CDR1 LGHNA, CDR2 YNFKEQ. This CDR3 comprises 14 residues. The CDR3: CASSLRDANENLFF. CDR3 DNA: TGTGCCAGCAGCCTCCGGGACGCGAATGAAAACCTGTTTTTT.